The sequence of this TCR beta chain was determined in a study of early T cells in non-severe SARS-CoV-2 infection. This clonotype came up a few times. V lost 5 bases, J lost 4 bases, and 18 bases lay in between. CDR3 length: 16 residues. Germline-derived CDR1 and CDR2 are DFQATT and SNEGSKA (reference sequence). Via MiXCR, TCRdb re-called the 5' RACE reads, giving one row per CDR3 protein. The sample contains about 58,000 distinct CDR3 sequences, under 10% of which appear only once. Sequencing input: whole blood. The J gene is TRBJ2-6, the V gene TRBV20-1; no clear D gene. This sequence was found in an adult who was a healthcare worker with PCR-confirmed SARS-CoV-2 infection or an uninfected control (not recorded which). This chain's CDR3 is CSAPEDRPSGANVLTF. CDR3 DNA: TGCAGTGCTCCCGAGGACCGACCGTCGGGGGCCAACGTCCTGACTTTC.